A single count supports the clone carrying this TCR beta chain. Trimming cost V 5 bases and J 3 bases, with 16 bases left between them. Germline loops: CDR1 LNHNV, CDR2 YYDKDF (reference sequence). The CDR3 consists of 15 residues. This entry belongs to a study of radiation and T cells in renal cell carcinoma. Noted time point: blood 4 weeks post-SBRT, at nephrectomy. Treatment defined: 15 Gy SBRT to primary tumor, nephrectomy 4 weeks later. After SBRT, blood was collected at 2 and 4 weeks, plus baseline. TCRdb keeps only in-frame clones here, not all; method: immunoSEQ multiplex PCR. The repertoire has over 85,000 clones, around 85% of them found once; the top ten carry roughly a tenth.

The rearrangement uses TRBV15 and TRBJ1-2; unclear D gene. Specimen: blood, collected from a patient whose treatment included radiotherapy and nephrectomy. This receptor was identified in a man over 45 with renal cell carcinoma. CDR3: CATSLGRPRDYGYTF. The DNA for the CDR3 is TGTGCCACCAGCCTGGGGAGGCCGCGGGACTATGGCTACACCTTC.